The 5 T cell receptor beta chains reported below all come from one sample, sequenced in a study of cytomegalovirus exposure and HLA in healthy donors. PCR involved 60 Vbeta and 13 Jbeta primers. TCRdb's copy holds only in-frame clones and misses some; the assay was immunoSEQ multiplex PCR. The sample consists of 150,000 to 160,000 clones, approximately 80% of them appearing once. Sequencing input: PBMCs. The receptors stem from a man aged 25 to 45 in good health and CMV-seropositive.

The J gene is TRBJ2-7, the V gene TRBV5-4, with 11 bases matching TRBD1. The V gene end was trimmed by 0 bases and the J gene end by 7 bases; junction bases not matched to a gene: 9. CDR1 and CDR2 (germline): SGHNT, YYREEE (reference sequence). CDR3 length equals 16 residues. CDR3 DNA sequence: TGTGCCAGCAGCTTGGAAGGGGACAGGGGGTCAAGTGAGCAGTACTTC. Translated, it gives CASSLEGDRGSSEQYF.

This clone was counted between two and nine times. This sequence joins TRBV25-1 and TRBJ2-2; tentative D call: TRBD1 (6 bases). CDR1 and CDR2 from the germline V gene are MGHDK and SYGVNS. The CDR3 contains 17 residues. Trimming took off 3 bases at V and 1 base at J, with 15 bases between the two ends. The CDR3 loop reads CASSDTTGTMNTGELFF. CDR3 bases: TGTGCCAGCAGTGACACCACTGGGACAATGAACACCGGGGAGCTGTTTTTT. Together with reference TRBV25-1 and TRBJ2-2, the CDR3 gives the full variable domain: EADIYQTPRYLVIGTGKKITLECSQTMGHDKMYWYQQDPGMELHLIHYSYGVNSTEKGDLSSESTVSRIRTEHFPLTLESARPSHTSQYLCASSDTTGTMNTGELFFGEGSRLTVL.

Concerning this clone itself: The junction differs from germline at one of its ends, possibly a read error. The chain has TRBV7-9 and TRBJ2-6; 8 positions agree with TRBD1. Germline V CDR1 and CDR2: SEHNR, FQNEAQ (reference sequence). The CDR3 totals 18 residues. CDR3 DNA sequence: TGTTCCAGCAGCTTAGGGGGGACAGGTTACTCTGGGGCCAACGTCCTGACTTTC. It encodes CSSSLGGTGYSGANVLTF.

J is TRBJ2-7 and V is TRBV10-2, with 9 bases lining up with TRBD2. The CDR3 contains 14 residues. The J segment lost 3 bases and the V segment lost 6 bases, leaving 6 bases of the junction unmatched. From germline, CDR1 is WSHSY and CDR2 SAAADI. The CDR3 DNA reads as TGCGCCAGCAGAATTAGCGGGAGAATCTACGAGCAGTACTTC. Protein: CASRISGRIYEQYF.

The chain combines TRBV28 with TRBJ2-2; the D gene is possibly TRBD2 (6 bases). V shed 7 bases and J shed 6 bases, with 18 bases lying between them. There are 15 residues in the CDR3. Germline V CDR1 and CDR2: MDHEN, SYDVKM. CDR3 in amino acids: CASTTGVPVAGELFF. DNA for the CDR3: TGTGCCAGCACGACGGGAGTACCGGTGGCCGGGGAGCTGTTTTTT.